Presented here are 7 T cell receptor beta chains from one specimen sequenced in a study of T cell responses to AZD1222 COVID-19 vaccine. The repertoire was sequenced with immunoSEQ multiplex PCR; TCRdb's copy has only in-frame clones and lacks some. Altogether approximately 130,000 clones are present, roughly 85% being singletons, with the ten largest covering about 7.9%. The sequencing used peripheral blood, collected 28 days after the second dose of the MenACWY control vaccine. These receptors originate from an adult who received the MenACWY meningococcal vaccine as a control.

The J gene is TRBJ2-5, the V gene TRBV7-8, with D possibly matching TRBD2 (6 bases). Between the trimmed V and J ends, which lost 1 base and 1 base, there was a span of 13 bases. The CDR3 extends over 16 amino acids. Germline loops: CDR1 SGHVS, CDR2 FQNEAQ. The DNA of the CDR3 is TGTGCCAGCAGCTTAGGAGGGCCGGGACTCCAAGAGACCCAGTACTTC. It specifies CASSLGGPGLQETQYF.

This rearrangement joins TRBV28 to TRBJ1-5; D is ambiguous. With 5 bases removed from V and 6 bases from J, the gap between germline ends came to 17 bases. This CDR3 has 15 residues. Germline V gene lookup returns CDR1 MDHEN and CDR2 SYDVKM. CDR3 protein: CASSRDSGNRQPQHF. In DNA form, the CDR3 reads TGTGCCAGCAGTAGGGATTCGGGAAATCGTCAGCCCCAGCATTTT.

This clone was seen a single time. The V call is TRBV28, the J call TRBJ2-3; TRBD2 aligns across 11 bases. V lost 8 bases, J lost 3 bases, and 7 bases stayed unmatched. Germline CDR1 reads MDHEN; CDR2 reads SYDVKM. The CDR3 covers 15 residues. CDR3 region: CASLTSGVSTDTQYF. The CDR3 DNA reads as TGTGCCAGCCTGACTAGCGGGGTATCGACAGATACGCAGTATTTT.

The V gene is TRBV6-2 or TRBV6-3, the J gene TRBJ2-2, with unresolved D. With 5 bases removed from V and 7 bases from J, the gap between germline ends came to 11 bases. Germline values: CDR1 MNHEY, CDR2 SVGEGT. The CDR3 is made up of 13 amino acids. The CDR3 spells CASSNFISGELFF. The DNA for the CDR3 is TGTGCCAGCAGTAACTTTATAAGCGGGGAGCTGTTTTTT.

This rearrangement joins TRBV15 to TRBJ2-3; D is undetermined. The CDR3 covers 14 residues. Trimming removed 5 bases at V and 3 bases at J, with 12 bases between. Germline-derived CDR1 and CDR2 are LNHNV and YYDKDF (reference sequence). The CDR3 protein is CATSSTGDTDTQYF. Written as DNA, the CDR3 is TGTGCCACCAGCTCAACGGGCGATACAGATACGCAGTATTTT. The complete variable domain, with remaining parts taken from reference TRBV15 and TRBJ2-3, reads DAMVIQNPRYQVTQFGKPVTLSCSQTLNHNVMYWYQQKSSQAPKLLFHYYDKDFNNEADTPDNFQSRRPNTSFCFLDIRSPGLGDTAMYLCATSSTGDTDTQYFGPGTRLTVL.

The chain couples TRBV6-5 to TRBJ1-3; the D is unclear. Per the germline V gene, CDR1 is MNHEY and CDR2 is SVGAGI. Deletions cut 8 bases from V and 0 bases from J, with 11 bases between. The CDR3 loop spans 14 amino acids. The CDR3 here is CASRAGYSGNTIYF. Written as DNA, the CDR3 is TGTGCCAGCCGAGCGGGATACTCTGGAAACACCATATATTTT.

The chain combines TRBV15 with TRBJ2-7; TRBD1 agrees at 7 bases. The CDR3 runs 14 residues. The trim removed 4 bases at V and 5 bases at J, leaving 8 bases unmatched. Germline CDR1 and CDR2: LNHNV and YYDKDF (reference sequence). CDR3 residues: CATSTRETGNEQYF. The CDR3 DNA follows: TGTGCCACCAGCACCCGAGAGACAGGGAACGAGCAGTACTTC.